The 22 T cell receptor beta chains below come from one sample, sequenced in a study of blood T cells in healthy people across ages. Through a sample-barcoded 5' primer and a J-beta primer mix, a second PCR was run for roughly 6 to 11 cycles. Each CDR3 protein is one row after TCRdb ran MiXCR on the 5' RACE reads. The sample consists of around 1,800,000 distinct CDR3 sequences, about 39% of them appearing once. The sample comprised blood. The receptor source for this set is a human donor in good health.

This clonotype was seen just once. This chain uses TRBV4-1 with TRBJ1-1; 11 bases are a match to TRBD1. The CDR3 is 14 residues long. The J segment lost 7 bases and the V segment lost 4 bases, leaving 5 bases of the junction unmatched. Germline V gene sequence: CDR1 MGHRA, CDR2 YSYEKL. CDR3 bases: TGCGCCAGCAGCCGAAGGACAGGGGGCTATGAAGCTTTCTTT. Amino acids: CASSRRTGGYEAFF.

The chain carries TRBV15 and TRBJ2-1, with a possible D match to TRBD2 (6 bases). The CDR3 contains 15 residues. Trimming took 5 bases from V and 3 from J, leaving 14 bases between them. CDR1 LNHNV and CDR2 YYDKDF come from the germline V gene (reference sequence). CDR3 protein: CATSPRLVSYNEQFF. The DNA for the CDR3 is TGTGCCACCAGCCCCCGACTAGTTAGCTACAATGAGCAGTTCTTC.

The rearrangement uses TRBV20-1 and TRBJ2-1; no clear D gene. Germline-derived CDR1 and CDR2 are DFQATT and SNEGSKA (reference sequence). The CDR3 has 13 residues. Trimming cost V 2 bases and J 5 bases, with 10 bases left between them. The CDR3 protein is CSARRGNHNEQFF. In nucleotides, the CDR3 is TGCAGTGCTAGACGTGGCAATCACAATGAGCAGTTCTTC.

V gene TRBV18 combines with J gene TRBJ1-1; D might be TRBD1 (5 bases). The germline V gene has CDR1 KGHSH and CDR2 LQKENI. CDR3 size: 15 residues. The ends were cut back, 0 bases at V and 8 bases at J, with 16 bases in the middle. The CDR3 DNA sequence: TGTGCCAGCTCACCACCGGGTTTAATCGGGGGAGAAGCTTTCTTT. Translated, it gives CASSPPGLIGGEAFF. Full variable domain (remainder filled in from reference TRBV18 and TRBJ1-1): NAGVMQNPRHLVRRRGQEARLRCSPMKGHSHVYWYRQLPEEGLKFMVYLQKENIIDESGMPKERFSAEFPKEGPSILRIQQVVRGDSAAYFCASSPPGLIGGEAFFGQGTRLTVV.

This clonotype was detected a few times. V usage is TRBV20-1 and J usage is TRBJ2-4; maybe TRBD1 (6 bases). Per the germline V gene, CDR1 is DFQATT and CDR2 is SNEGSKA (reference sequence). Trimming left V 6 bases short and J 6 bases short, with 15 bases between. This CDR3 contains 13 residues. The CDR3 region is CSAGSTGLNIQYF. In DNA form, the CDR3 reads TGCAGTGCGGGATCTACAGGGCTAAACATTCAGTACTTC.

This clonotype occurred many times. The chain combines TRBV5-6 with TRBJ2-7; D call uncertain. The ends were cut back, 1 base at V and 3 bases at J, with 5 bases in the middle. Germline values: CDR1 SGHDT, CDR2 YYEEEE. This CDR3 comprises 12 residues. CDR3 protein: CASSLRLYEQYF. CDR3 DNA: TGTGCCAGCAGCTTGAGACTCTACGAGCAGTACTTC.

Remarks on this clonotype: One junction end does not reproduce the germline sequence, and a read error may be involved. The V and J genes are TRBV7-9 and TRBJ2-2; maybe TRBD2 (6 bases). Germline-derived CDR1 and CDR2 are SEHNR and FQNEAQ (reference sequence). The CDR3 spans 16 residues. As DNA, the CDR3 is TGTGCCAGCAGCCAAACTCCTGGGCAGAACACCGGGGGGCTGTTTTTT. Translation gives CASSQTPGQNTGGLFF. Combining the CDR3 with reference TRBV7-9 and TRBJ2-2 gives the whole variable domain DTGVSQNPRHKITKRGQNVTFRCDPISEHNRLYWYRQTLGQGPEFLTYFQNEAQLEKSRLLSDRFSAERPKGSFSTLEIQRTEQGDSAMYLCASSQTPGQNTGGLFFGEGSRLTVL.

This clonotype came up a few times. The chain is built from TRBV4-3 and TRBJ1-4; the D gene is possibly TRBD1 (6 bases). With 4 bases removed from V and 8 bases from J, the gap between germline ends came to 14 bases. This CDR3 has 14 residues. From germline, CDR1 is LGHNA and CDR2 YSLEER. CDR3 protein: CASSPPGRGEKLFF. CDR3 in DNA: TGCGCCAGCAGCCCCCCCGGCAGGGGAGAAAAACTGTTTTTT.

The chain has TRBV5-6 and TRBJ2-2, with unresolved D. The V end lost 0 bases, the J end lost 1 base, and 10 bases lay between the germline ends. CDR1 is SGHDT, CDR2 YYEEEE, per germline. This CDR3 has 16 amino acids. The CDR3 bases are TGTGCCAGCAGCTTGGACGCCCCTAGGAACACCGGGGAGCTGTTTTTT. Amino acid sequence: CASSLDAPRNTGELFF.

The chain has TRBV6-5 and TRBJ1-2, with no clear D. The CDR3 runs to 13 residues. V was clipped by 6 bases and J by 8 bases, with 16 bases between them. Germline CDR1 MNHEY, CDR2 SVGAGI. In nucleotides, the CDR3 is TGTGCCAGCAGCCCCTACCCAATTCTAGGCTACACCTTC. It translates to CASSPYPILGYTF.

The table lists this clonotype with a few counts. This chain joins TRBV7-2 and TRBJ2-1; 9 bases line up with TRBD2. The CDR3 sequence is 13 residues long. Germline-derived CDR1 and CDR2 are SGHTA and FQGNSA. J was trimmed by 9 bases and V by 6 bases; bases with no gene match: 6. CDR3 region: CASRTAGGGEQFF. The CDR3 coding sequence is TGTGCCAGCAGAACAGCGGGGGGAGGTGAGCAGTTCTTC.

The chain joins TRBV29-1 to TRBJ1-1; no clear D. The CDR3 spans 13 residues. V was cut by 4 bases and J by 1 base, with 10 bases left in between. Germline V gives CDR1 SQVTM, CDR2 ANQGSEA. CDR3 protein: CSVAPHTNTEAFF. For the CDR3, the DNA is TGCAGCGTTGCGCCACACACGAACACTGAAGCTTTCTTT. The variable domain in full, completed from reference TRBV29-1 and TRBJ1-1, reads SAVISQKPSRDICQRGTSLTIQCQVDSQVTMMFWYRQQPGQSLTLIATANQGSEATYESGFVIDKFPISRPNLTFSTLTVSNMSPEDSSIYLCSVAPHTNTEAFFGQGTRLTVV.

This rearrangement joins TRBV12-3 or TRBV12-4 to TRBJ1-4, with D unclear. The V end lost 5 bases, the J end lost 8 bases, and 6 bases lay between the germline ends. There are 11 residues in the CDR3. The CDR3 loop reads CASSMGEKLFF. CDR3 nucleotides: TGTGCCAGCAGTATGGGGGAAAAACTGTTTTTT.

The chain uses TRBV4-2 and TRBJ2-1; D uncertain. CDR1 and CDR2 (germline): LGHNA, YNFKEQ. V was trimmed by 0 bases and J by 4 bases, leaving 10 bases between them. CDR3 length equals 15 residues. The CDR3 region is CASSQDLNSYNEQFF. In DNA form, the CDR3 reads TGTGCCAGCAGCCAAGATCTTAACTCTTACAATGAGCAGTTCTTC.

The CDR3 sequence is CASSQVGVNEQFF. CDR3 sequence (DNA): TGTGCCAGCAGCCAAGTTGGGGTAAATGAGCAGTTCTTC. The chain has TRBV3-1 and TRBJ2-1; no definite D call. The CDR3 is 13 amino acids. Looked up from germline, CDR1 is LGHDT and CDR2 is YNNKEL (reference sequence). V dropped 1 base and J dropped 7 bases, with 8 bases sitting between them.

The genes are TRBV24-1 and TRBJ2-1; a weak D match, TRBD2 (5 bases). Germline assignment: CDR1 KGHDR and CDR2 SFDVKD. V was pared by 7 bases and J by 0 bases, with 12 bases between. The CDR3 runs to 15 residues. The CDR3 region is CATSSHGSSYNEQFF. CDR3 nucleotides: TGTGCCACCAGCTCCCATGGGAGCTCCTACAATGAGCAGTTCTTC.

The chain joins TRBV29-1 to TRBJ1-2; D ambiguous. CDR1 SQVTM and CDR2 ANQGSEA come from the germline V gene. This CDR3 is built from 14 residues. V was cut by 7 bases and J by 0 bases, with 15 bases left in between. This chain's CDR3 is CSAIPGEANYGYTF. As DNA, the CDR3 is TGCAGCGCAATACCTGGGGAAGCTAACTATGGCTACACCTTC. The full variable domain, rest sourced from reference TRBV29-1 and TRBJ1-2, is SAVISQKPSRDICQRGTSLTIQCQVDSQVTMMFWYRQQPGQSLTLIATANQGSEATYESGFVIDKFPISRPNLTFSTLTVSNMSPEDSSIYLCSAIPGEANYGYTFGSGTRLTVV.

This chain links TRBV18 with TRBJ1-4; D is ambiguous. The CDR3 covers 14 residues. V shed 8 bases and J shed 4 bases, with 14 bases lying between them. Germline V gives CDR1 KGHSH, CDR2 LQKENI. The CDR3 loop is CASSPSGSNEKLFF. Written as DNA, the CDR3 is TGTGCCAGCAGCCCCAGCGGGAGTAATGAAAAACTGTTTTTT. Full variable domain (rest looked up from reference TRBV18 and TRBJ1-4): NAGVMQNPRHLVRRRGQEARLRCSPMKGHSHVYWYRQLPEEGLKFMVYLQKENIIDESGMPKERFSAEFPKEGPSILRIQQVVRGDSAAYFCASSPSGSNEKLFFGSGTQLSVL.

CDR3 nucleotides: TGTGCCAGCAGCTCCCAGAGGACTAGCTACGAGCAGTACTTC. This gives the protein CASSSQRTSYEQYF. V gene TRBV7-8 combines with J gene TRBJ2-7; 7 positions agree with TRBD2. Losses at the gene ends were 4 bases for V and 3 bases for J; bases not matched to a gene: 6. CDR1 is SGHVS, CDR2 FQNEAQ, per germline. The length of the CDR3 is 14 residues.

The chain uses TRBV5-1 and TRBJ2-7; TRBD1 aligns across 9 bases. From germline, CDR1 is SGHRS and CDR2 YFSETQ. The CDR3 contains 16 residues. Unmatched junction bases numbered 12, after V lost 5 bases and J lost 3 bases. The CDR3 sequence is CASSRSWDRALYEQYF. DNA for the CDR3: TGCGCCAGCAGTAGGTCGTGGGACAGGGCGCTCTACGAGCAGTACTTC.

This clonotype was seen many times. This rearrangement joins TRBV29-1 to TRBJ2-1; no definite D call. Trimming shortened V by 6 bases and J by 3 bases, and 12 bases separated the two germline ends. Per the germline V gene, CDR1 is SQVTM and CDR2 is ANQGSEA. This CDR3 has 13 residues. The CDR3 nucleotides read TGCAGCGTCCAAGACTCCTTCTACAATGAGCAGTTCTTC. Its protein product is CSVQDSFYNEQFF.

With regard to this clonotype: At one boundary the junction diverges from the germline segment, which might be a read error. V usage is TRBV5-6 and J usage is TRBJ2-2; D possibly corresponds to TRBD2 (5 bases). Germline CDR1 reads SGHDT; CDR2 reads YYEEEE. The length of the CDR3 is 14 residues. The CDR3 DNA reads as TGTGCCAGCAGCAGAACGGGAAACACCGGGGAGCGGTTTTTT. Translated: CASSRTGNTGERFF.